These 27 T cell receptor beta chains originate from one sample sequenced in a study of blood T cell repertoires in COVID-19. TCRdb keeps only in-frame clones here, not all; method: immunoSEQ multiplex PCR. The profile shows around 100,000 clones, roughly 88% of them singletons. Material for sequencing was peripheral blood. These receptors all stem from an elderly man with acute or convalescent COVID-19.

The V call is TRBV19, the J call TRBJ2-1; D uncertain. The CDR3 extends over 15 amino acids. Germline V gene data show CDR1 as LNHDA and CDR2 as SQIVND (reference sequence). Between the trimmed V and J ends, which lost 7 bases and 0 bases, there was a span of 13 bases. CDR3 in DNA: TGTGCCAGTACCCCGGCGGTTCGCTCCTACAATGAGCAGTTCTTC. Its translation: CASTPAVRSYNEQFF.

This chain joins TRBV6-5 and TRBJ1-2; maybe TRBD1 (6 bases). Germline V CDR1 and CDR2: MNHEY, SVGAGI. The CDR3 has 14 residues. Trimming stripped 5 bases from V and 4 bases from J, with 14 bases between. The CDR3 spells CASSQGSLAYGYTF. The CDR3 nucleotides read TGTGCCAGCAGTCAGGGGAGTCTTGCCTATGGCTACACCTTC.

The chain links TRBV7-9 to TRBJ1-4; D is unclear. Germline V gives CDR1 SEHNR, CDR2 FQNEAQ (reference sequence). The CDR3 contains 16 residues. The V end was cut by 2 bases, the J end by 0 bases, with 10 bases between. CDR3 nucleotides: TGTGCCAGCAGCTTAACTACCGGTTCAACTAATGAAAAACTGTTTTTT. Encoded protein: CASSLTTGSTNEKLFF.

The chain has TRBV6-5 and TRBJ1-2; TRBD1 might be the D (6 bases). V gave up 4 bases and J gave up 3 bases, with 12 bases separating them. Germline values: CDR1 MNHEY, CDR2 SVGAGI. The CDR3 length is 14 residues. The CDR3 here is CASSSTDSHYGYTF. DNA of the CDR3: TGTGCCAGCAGTTCAACGGACAGCCACTATGGCTACACCTTC.

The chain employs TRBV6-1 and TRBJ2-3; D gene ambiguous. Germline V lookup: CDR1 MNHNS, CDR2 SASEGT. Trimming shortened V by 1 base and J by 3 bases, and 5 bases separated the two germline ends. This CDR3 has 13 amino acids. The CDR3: CASSEVQTDTQYF. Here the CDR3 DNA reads TGTGCCAGCAGTGAAGTCCAGACAGATACGCAGTATTTT.

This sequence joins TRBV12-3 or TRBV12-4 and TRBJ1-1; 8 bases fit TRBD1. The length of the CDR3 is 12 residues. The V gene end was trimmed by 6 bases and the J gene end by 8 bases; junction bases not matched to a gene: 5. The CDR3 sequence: CASRSRGREAFF. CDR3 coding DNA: TGTGCCAGCAGGAGCAGGGGGCGAGAAGCTTTCTTT.

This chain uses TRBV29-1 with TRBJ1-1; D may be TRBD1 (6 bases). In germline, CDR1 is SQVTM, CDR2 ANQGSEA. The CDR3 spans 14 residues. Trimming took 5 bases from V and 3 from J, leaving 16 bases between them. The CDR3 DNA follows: TGCAGCGTTCGCCCAGGGGTATTTGACACTGAAGCTTTCTTT. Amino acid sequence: CSVRPGVFDTEAFF. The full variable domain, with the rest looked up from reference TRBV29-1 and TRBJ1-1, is SAVISQKPSRDICQRGTSLTIQCQVDSQVTMMFWYRQQPGQSLTLIATANQGSEATYESGFVIDKFPISRPNLTFSTLTVSNMSPEDSSIYLCSVRPGVFDTEAFFGQGTRLTVV.

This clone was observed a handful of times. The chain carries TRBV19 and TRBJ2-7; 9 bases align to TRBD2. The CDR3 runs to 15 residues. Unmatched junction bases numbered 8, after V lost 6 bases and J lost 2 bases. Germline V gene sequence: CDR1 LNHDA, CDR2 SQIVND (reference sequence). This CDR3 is CASRGEAGGTYEQYF. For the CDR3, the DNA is TGTGCCAGTAGAGGAGAAGCGGGGGGTACCTACGAGCAGTACTTC.

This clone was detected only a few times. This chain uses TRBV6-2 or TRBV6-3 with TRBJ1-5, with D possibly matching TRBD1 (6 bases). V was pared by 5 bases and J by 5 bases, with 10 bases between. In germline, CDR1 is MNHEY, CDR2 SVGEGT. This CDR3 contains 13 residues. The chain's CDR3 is CASSRTEYQPQHF. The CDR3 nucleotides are TGTGCCAGCAGTCGGACAGAATATCAGCCCCAGCATTTT.

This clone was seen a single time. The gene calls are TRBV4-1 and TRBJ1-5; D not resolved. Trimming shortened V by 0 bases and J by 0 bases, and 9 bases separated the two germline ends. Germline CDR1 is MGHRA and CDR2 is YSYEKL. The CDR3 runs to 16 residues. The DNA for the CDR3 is TGCGCCAGCAGCCAAGATGCGGATTATAGCAATCAGCCCCAGCATTTT. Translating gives CASSQDADYSNQPQHF.

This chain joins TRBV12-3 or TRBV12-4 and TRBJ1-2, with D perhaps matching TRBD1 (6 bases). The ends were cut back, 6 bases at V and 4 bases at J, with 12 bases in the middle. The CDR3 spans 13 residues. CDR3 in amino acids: CASSLGQLYGYTF. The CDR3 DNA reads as TGTGCCAGCAGCCTCGGACAGCTCTATGGCTACACCTTC.

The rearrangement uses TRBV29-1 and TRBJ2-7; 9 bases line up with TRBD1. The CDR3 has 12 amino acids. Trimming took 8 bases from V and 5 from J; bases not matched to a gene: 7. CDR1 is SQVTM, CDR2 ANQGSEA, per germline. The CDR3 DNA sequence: TGCAGCTTCCGACAGGGGGTCGACGAGCAGTACTTC. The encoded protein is CSFRQGVDEQYF.

CDR3 DNA: TGTGCCTGCACTAGCGGCCCCTTTGTTGAGCAGTTCTTC. Protein product: CACTSGPFVEQFF. The genes are TRBV30 and TRBJ2-1; 8 positions match TRBD2. V gave up 6 bases and J gave up 9 bases; unmatched junction bases: 10. Germline lookup yields CDR1 GTSNPN and CDR2 SVGIG (reference sequence). The CDR3 loop spans 13 amino acids.

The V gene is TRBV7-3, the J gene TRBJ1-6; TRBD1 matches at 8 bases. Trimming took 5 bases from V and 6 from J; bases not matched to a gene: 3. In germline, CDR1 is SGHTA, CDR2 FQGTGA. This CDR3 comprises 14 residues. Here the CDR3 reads CASSQTGANSPLHF. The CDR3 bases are TGTGCCAGCAGCCAGACAGGGGCTAATTCACCCCTCCACTTT.

This CDR3 is CATYRGTNEKLFF. CDR3 sequence (DNA): TGTGCCACCTACAGGGGAACTAATGAAAAACTGTTTTTT. V gene TRBV6-5 combines with J gene TRBJ1-4; 7 positions match TRBD1. Looked up from germline, CDR1 is MNHEY and CDR2 is SVGAGI. The CDR3 is 13 residues long. The V gene end was trimmed by 10 bases and the J gene end by 1 base; junction bases not matched to a gene: 3.

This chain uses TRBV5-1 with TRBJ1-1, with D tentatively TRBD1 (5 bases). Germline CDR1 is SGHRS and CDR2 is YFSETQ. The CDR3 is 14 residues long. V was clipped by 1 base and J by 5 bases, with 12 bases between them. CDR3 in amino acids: CASSLNQGGTEAFF. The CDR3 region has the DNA TGCGCCAGCAGCTTGAATCAGGGAGGGACTGAAGCTTTCTTT.

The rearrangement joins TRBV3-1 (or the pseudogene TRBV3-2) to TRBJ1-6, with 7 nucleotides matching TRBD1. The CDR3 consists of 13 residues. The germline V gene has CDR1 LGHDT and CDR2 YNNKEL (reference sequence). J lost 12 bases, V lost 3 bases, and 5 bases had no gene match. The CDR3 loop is CASSQQGGKPLHF. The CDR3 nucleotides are TGTGCCAGCAGCCAGCAGGGGGGCAAACCCCTCCACTTT.

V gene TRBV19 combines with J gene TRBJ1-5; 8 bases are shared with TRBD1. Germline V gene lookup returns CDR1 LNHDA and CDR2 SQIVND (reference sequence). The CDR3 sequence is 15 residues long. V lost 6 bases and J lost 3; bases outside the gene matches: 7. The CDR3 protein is CASRPTGVDNQPQHF. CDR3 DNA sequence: TGTGCCAGTAGACCGACAGGGGTTGACAATCAGCCCCAGCATTTT.

The CDR3 DNA follows: TGTGCCAGCAGCGTAGGTAGCGGGGGCCTCTACGAGCAGTACTTC. Its translation: CASSVGSGGLYEQYF. V and J are TRBV9 and TRBJ2-7; TRBD2 matches at 9 bases. The CDR3 runs to 15 residues. Looked up from germline, CDR1 is SGDLS and CDR2 is YYNGEE. V dropped 0 bases and J dropped 3; count of bases not matched to a gene: 4.

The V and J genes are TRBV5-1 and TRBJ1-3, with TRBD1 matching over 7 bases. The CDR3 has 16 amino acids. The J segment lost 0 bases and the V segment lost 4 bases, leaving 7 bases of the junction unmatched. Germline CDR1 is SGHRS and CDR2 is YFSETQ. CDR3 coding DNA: TGCGCCAGCAGCCCGGGACAGAGAAGCTCTGGAAACACCATATATTTT. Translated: CASSPGQRSSGNTIYF. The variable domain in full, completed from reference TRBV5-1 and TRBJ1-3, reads KAGVTQTPRYLIKTRGQQVTLSCSPISGHRSVSWYQQTPGQGLQFLFEYFSETQRNKGNFPGRFSGRQFSNSRSEMNVSTLELGDSALYLCASSPGQRSSGNTIYFGEGSWLTVV.

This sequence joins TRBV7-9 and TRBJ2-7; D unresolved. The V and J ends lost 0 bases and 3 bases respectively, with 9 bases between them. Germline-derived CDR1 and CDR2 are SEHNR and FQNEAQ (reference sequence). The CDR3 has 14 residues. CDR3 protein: CASSLAELYYEQYF. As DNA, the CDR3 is TGTGCCAGCAGCTTAGCGGAGCTCTACTACGAGCAGTACTTC.

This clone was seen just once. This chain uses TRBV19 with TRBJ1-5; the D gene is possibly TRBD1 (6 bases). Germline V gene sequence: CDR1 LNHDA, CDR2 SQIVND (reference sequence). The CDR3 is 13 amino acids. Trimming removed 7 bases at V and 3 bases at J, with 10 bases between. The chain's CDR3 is CASTRDINQPQHF. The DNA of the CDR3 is TGTGCCAGTACCAGGGACATCAATCAGCCCCAGCATTTT.

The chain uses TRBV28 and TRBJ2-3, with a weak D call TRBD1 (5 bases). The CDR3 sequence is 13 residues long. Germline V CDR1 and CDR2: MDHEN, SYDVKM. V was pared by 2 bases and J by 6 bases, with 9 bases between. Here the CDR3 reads CASSLGAGDTQYF. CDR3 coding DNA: TGTGCCAGCAGTTTAGGGGCCGGGGATACGCAGTATTTT.

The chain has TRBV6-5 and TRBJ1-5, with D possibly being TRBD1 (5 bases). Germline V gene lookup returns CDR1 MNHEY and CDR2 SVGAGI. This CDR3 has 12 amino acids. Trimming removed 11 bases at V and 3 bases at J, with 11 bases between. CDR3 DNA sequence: TGTGCCGGCCGGGGGACCAATCAGCCCCAGCATTTT. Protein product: CAGRGTNQPQHF.

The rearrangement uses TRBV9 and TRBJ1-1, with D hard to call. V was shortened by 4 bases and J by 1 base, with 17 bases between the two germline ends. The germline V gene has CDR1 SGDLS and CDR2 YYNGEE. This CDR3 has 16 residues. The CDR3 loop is CASSQAGREANTEAFF. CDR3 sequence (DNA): TGTGCCAGCAGCCAAGCGGGGAGGGAGGCGAACACTGAAGCTTTCTTT.

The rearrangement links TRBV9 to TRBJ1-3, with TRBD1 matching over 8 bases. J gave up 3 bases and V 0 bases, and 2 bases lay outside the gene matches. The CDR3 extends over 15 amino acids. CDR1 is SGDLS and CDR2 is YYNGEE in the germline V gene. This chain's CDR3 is CASSVGDRGGNTIYF. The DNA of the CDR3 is TGTGCCAGCAGCGTAGGAGACAGGGGTGGAAACACCATATATTTT.

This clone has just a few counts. CDR3: CASSLNGRTSEQYF. For the CDR3, the DNA is TGTGCCAGCAGCTTAAATGGGCGCACGTCCGAGCAGTACTTC. The chain has TRBV7-2 and TRBJ2-7; D gene unclear. CDR1 and CDR2 (germline): SGHTA, FQGNSA. This CDR3 has 14 residues. Trimming pared 2 bases from V and 6 bases from J, leaving 14 bases between.